This TCR beta chain is from a study of blood T cell repertoires in COVID-19. On the study more broadly: The study drew acute and convalescent COVID-19 samples from the United States, Italy and Spain. From T cells, B-cell-depleted T cells, or PBMCs came the material, which was cDNA or gDNA.

Seattle's cohort entered during active infection and was followed longitudinally. This CDR3 has 15 residues. Germline values: CDR1 LNHDA, CDR2 SQIVND (reference sequence). Trimming removed 5 bases from V and 0 bases from J; junction bases left unmatched: 3. The data were produced by immunoSEQ multiplex PCR, yet TCRdb's version contains in-frame clones alone and is incomplete. The repertoire includes around 100,000 clones, more than 70% of them detected once, and approximately 5.1% sits in the top ten. The gene calls are TRBV19 and TRBJ1-4; 7 nucleotides agree with TRBD1. The clonotype was recovered from a woman between 55 and 75 years old with COVID-19, enrolled during active disease. Material: peripheral blood. CDR3 loop: CASSRTGTTNEKLFF. In DNA form, the CDR3 reads TGTGCCAGTAGTCGGACAGGTACAACTAATGAAAAACTGTTTTTT.